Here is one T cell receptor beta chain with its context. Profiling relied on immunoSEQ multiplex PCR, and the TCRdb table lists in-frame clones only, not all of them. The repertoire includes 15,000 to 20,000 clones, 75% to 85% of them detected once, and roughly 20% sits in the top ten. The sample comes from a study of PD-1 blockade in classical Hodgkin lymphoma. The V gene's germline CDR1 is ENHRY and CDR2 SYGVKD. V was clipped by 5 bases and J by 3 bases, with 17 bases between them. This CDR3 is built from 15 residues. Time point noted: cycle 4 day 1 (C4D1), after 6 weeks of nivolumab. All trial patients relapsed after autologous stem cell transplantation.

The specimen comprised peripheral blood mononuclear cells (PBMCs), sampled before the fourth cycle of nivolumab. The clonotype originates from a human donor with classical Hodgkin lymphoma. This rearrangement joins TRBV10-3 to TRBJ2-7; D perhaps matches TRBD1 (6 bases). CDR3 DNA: TGTGCCATCAGTTTACCGGGCCAAGGGGGCTACGAGCAGTACTTC. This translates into CAISLPGQGGYEQYF.